Here is one T cell receptor (beta chain) with its context. The sample comes from a study of identifying expanded T cells in peripheral blood. This table comes from immunoSEQ multiplex PCR, and its TCRdb copy is limited to in-frame clones, with some not included. The table has approximately 100,000 clones, around nine tenths seen once. CDR1 is SEHNR, CDR2 FQNEAQ, per germline (reference sequence). This CDR3 has 17 amino acids. V was shortened by 4 bases and J by 0 bases, with 17 bases between the two germline ends. The sample consisted of blood. This chain connects TRBV7-9 to TRBJ2-3; perhaps TRBD1 as D (6 bases). The sequence was collected from a person aged 18 to 69 in good health. The CDR3: CASSSPGTQPSTDTQYF. The CDR3 coding sequence is TGTGCCAGCAGCTCCCCCGGGACACAACCTAGCACAGATACGCAGTATTTT.